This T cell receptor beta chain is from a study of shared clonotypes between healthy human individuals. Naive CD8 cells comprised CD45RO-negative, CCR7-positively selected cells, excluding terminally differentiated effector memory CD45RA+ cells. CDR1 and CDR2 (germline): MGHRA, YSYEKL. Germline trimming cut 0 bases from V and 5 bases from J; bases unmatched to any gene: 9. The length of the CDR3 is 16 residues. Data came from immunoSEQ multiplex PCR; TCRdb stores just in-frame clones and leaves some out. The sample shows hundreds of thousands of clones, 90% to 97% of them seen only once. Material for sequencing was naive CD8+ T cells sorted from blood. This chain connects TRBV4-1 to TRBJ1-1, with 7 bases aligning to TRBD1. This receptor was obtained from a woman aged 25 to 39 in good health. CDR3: CASSQETPGGRTEAFF. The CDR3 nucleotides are TGCGCCAGCAGCCAAGAGACCCCAGGGGGGAGGACTGAAGCTTTCTTT.